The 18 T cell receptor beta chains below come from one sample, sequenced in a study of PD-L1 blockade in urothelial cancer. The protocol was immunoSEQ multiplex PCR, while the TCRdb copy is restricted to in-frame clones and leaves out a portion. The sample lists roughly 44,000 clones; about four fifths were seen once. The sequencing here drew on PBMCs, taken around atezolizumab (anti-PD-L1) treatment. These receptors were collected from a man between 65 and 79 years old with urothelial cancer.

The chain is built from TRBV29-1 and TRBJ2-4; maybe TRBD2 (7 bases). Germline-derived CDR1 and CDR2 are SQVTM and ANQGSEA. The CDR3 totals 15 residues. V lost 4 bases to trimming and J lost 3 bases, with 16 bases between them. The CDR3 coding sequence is TGCAGCGTTGCTAGGGGGGGGCTCGGCAAAAACATTCAGTACTTC. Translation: CSVARGGLGKNIQYF.

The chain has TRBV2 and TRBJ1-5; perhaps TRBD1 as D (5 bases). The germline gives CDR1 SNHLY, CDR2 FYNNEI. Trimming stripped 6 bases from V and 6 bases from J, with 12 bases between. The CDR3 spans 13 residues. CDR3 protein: CASSQGLTQPQHF. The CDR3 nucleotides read TGTGCCAGCAGCCAGGGACTAACTCAGCCCCAGCATTTT.

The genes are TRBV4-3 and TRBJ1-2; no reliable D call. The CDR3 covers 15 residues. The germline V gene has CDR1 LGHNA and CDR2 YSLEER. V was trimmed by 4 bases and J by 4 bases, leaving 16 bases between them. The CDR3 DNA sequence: TGCGCCAGCAGCCCCACTTTGAAAACGGGCTATGGCTACACCTTC. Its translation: CASSPTLKTGYGYTF.

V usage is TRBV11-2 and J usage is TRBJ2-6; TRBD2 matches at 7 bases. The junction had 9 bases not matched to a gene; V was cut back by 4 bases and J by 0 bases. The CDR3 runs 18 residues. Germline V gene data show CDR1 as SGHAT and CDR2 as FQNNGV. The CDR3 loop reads CASSSLKGGSSGANVLTF. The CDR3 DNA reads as TGTGCCAGCAGCTCCTTGAAAGGCGGGAGCTCTGGGGCCAACGTCCTGACTTTC.

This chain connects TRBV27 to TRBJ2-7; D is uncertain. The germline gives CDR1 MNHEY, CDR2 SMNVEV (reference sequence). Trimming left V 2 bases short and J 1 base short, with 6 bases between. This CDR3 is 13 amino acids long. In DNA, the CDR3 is TGTGCCAGCAGTTTAGAGAAATCCTACGAGCAGTACTTC. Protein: CASSLEKSYEQYF.

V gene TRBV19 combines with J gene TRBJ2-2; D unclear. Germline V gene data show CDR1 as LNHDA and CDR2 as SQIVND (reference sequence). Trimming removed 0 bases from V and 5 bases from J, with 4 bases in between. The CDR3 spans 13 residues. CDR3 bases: TGTGCCAGTAGTATAGATCCAACCGGGGAGCTGTTTTTT. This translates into CASSIDPTGELFF.

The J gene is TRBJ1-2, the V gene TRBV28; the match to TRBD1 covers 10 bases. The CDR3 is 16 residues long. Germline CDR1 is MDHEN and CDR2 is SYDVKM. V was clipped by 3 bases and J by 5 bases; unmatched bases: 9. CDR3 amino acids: CASSFSRTGGAYGYTF. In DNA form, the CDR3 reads TGTGCCAGCAGTTTCTCTCGGACAGGGGGGGCTTATGGCTACACCTTC.

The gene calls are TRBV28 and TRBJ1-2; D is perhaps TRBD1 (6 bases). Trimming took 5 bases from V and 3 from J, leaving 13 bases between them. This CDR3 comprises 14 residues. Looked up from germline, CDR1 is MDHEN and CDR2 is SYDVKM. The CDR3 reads CASSTTGRDYGYTF. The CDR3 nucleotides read TGTGCCAGCAGTACCACAGGGCGTGACTATGGCTACACCTTC.

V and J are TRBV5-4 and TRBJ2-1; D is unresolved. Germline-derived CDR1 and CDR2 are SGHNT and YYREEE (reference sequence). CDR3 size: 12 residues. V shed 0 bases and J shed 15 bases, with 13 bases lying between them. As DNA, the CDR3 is TGTGCCAGCAGCTTGGAAGCGTTTAGGCTGTTCTTC. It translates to CASSLEAFRLFF.

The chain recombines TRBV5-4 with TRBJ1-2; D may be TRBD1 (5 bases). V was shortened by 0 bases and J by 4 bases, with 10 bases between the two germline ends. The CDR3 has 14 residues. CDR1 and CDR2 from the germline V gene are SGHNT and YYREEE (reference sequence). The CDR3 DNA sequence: TGTGCCAGCAGCTTGGGACAGCTCGGCTATGGCTACACCTTC. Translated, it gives CASSLGQLGYGYTF.

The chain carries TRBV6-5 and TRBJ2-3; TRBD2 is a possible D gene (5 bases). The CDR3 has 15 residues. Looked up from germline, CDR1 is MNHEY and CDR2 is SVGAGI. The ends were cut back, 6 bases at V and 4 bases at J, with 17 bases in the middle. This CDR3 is CASSSRDRGADTQYF. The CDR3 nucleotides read TGTGCCAGCAGCTCCCGGGATCGTGGAGCAGATACGCAGTATTTT.

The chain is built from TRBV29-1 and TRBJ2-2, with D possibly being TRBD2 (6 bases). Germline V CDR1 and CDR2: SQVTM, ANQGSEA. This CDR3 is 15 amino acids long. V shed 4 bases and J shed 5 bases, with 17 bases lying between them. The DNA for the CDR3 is TGCAGCGTTGGGATAAGTGGAGGAGGGACCGGGGAGCTGTTTTTT. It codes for CSVGISGGGTGELFF.

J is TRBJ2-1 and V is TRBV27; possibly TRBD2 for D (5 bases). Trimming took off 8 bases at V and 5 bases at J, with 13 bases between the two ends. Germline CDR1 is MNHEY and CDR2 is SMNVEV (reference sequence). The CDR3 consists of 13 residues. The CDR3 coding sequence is TGTGCCAGCCGGCGGGCGGATCACAATGAGCAGTTCTTC. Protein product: CASRRADHNEQFF.

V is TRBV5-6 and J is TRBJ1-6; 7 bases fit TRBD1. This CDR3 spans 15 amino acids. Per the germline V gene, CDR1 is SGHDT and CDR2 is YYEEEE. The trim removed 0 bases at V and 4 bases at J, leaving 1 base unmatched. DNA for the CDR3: TGTGCCAGCAGCTTGGGACAGGGATATAATTCACCCCTCCACTTT. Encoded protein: CASSLGQGYNSPLHF.

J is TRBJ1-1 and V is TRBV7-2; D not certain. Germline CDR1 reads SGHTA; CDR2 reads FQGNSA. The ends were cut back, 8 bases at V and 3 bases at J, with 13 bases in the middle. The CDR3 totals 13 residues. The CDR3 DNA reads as TGTGCCAGCCAGAGACTCGTGTACACTGAAGCTTTCTTT. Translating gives CASQRLVYTEAFF.

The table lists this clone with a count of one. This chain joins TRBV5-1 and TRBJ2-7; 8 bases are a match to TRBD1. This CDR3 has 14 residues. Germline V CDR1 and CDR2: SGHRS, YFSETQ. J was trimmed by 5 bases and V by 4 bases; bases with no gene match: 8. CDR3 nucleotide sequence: TGCGCCAGCAGCGCCGACAGGGGCGGCGACGAGCAGTACTTC. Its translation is CASSADRGGDEQYF.

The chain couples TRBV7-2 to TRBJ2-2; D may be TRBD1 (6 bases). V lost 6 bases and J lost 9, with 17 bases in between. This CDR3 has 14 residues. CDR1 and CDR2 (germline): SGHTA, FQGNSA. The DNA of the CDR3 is TGTGCCAGCAGAACAACAGGGTCGGGTCGGGAGCTGTTTTTT. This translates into CASRTTGSGRELFF.

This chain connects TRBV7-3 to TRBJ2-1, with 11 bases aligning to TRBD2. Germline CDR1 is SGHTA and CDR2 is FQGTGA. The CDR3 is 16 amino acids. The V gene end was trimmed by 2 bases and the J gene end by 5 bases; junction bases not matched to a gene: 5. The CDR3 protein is CASSLAASGRNNEQFF. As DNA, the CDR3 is TGTGCCAGCAGCTTAGCGGCTAGCGGGAGGAACAATGAGCAGTTCTTC.